A single sample is the source of the 11 T cell receptor beta chains below, sequenced in a study of OX40 agonist ivuxolimab in advanced cancers. Some clones are missing from TCRdb's copy, which holds only in-frame ones; the method was immunoSEQ multiplex PCR. The sample shows about 83,000 clones, 75% to 95% of them seen only once. Source: CD4+ or CD8+ T cells sorted from blood, taken in a trial of the OX40 agonist ivuxolimab. The receptors come from an adult with an advanced solid tumor such as melanoma, head and neck, liver or kidney cancer.

The CDR3 DNA is TGCAGCGTTACAGAGAATGAAAAACTGTTTTTT. Protein sequence: CSVTENEKLFF. The chain has TRBV29-1 and TRBJ1-4; D is uncertain. The V gene lost 5 bases and the J gene lost 5 bases, with 6 bases spanning the gap. Looked up from germline, CDR1 is SQVTM and CDR2 is ANQGSEA. There are 11 residues in the CDR3. The variable domain in full, completed from reference TRBV29-1 and TRBJ1-4, reads SAVISQKPSRDICQRGTSLTIQCQVDSQVTMMFWYRQQPGQSLTLIATANQGSEATYESGFVIDKFPISRPNLTFSTLTVSNMSPEDSSIYLCSVTENEKLFFGSGTQLSVL.

In regard to this clone: The final CDR3 position lacks the conserved phenylalanine or tryptophan, pointing to a likely read error. The chain is built from TRBV5-6 and TRBJ1-2; D ambiguous. Germline CDR1 is SGHDT and CDR2 is YYEEEE. Trimming cost V 2 bases and J 10 bases, with 9 bases left between them. CDR3 length: 11 amino acids. CDR3 in amino acids: CASSFLVTYTL. The CDR3 DNA reads as TGTGCCAGCAGCTTTTTAGTGACCTACACCCTC.

The chain carries TRBV4-2 and TRBJ1-2, with D unresolved. Germline CDR1 is LGHNA and CDR2 is YNFKEQ. The CDR3 consists of 15 residues. V lost 1 base to trimming and J lost 5 bases, with 14 bases between them. The CDR3 loop is CASSQGLAGSYGYTF. The CDR3 DNA sequence: TGTGCCAGCAGCCAAGGTCTTGCCGGTTCGTATGGCTACACCTTC.

The J gene is TRBJ1-2, the V gene TRBV4-1, with TRBD1 as a possible D gene (6 bases). V lost 2 bases and J lost 3, with 10 bases in between. In germline, CDR1 is MGHRA, CDR2 YSYEKL. The CDR3 runs 14 residues. CDR3 nucleotides: TGCGCCAGCAGCCAACATAGGGGGGACTATGGCTACACCTTC. It encodes CASSQHRGDYGYTF.

V usage is TRBV28 and J usage is TRBJ2-2; D is perhaps TRBD2 (5 bases). Germline CDR1 and CDR2: MDHEN and SYDVKM. The CDR3 runs to 14 residues. V lost 8 bases, J lost 2 bases, and 12 bases lay in between. The CDR3 bases are TGTGCCAGCGGAGGACCGGTTAACACCGGGGAGCTGTTTTTT. Translation gives CASGGPVNTGELFF.

The J gene is TRBJ2-7, the V gene TRBV5-4, with 10 bases aligning to TRBD1. The CDR3 consists of 16 residues. The V gene's germline CDR1 is SGHNT and CDR2 YYREEE (reference sequence). V lost 0 bases to trimming and J lost 7 bases; unmatched junction nucleotides: 10. The CDR3 nucleotides read TGTGCCAGCAGCTTGGGGGACAGGGGCTTTATCAGGGAGCAGTACTTC. Translated, it gives CASSLGDRGFIREQYF.

This clone was picked up one time. The chain employs TRBV5-1 and TRBJ2-7; 7 bases map to TRBD2. CDR3 length equals 15 residues. The junction had 4 bases not matched to a gene; V was cut back by 1 base and J by 0 bases. The germline V gene encodes CDR1 SGHRS and CDR2 YFSETQ. The DNA for the CDR3 is TGCGCCAGCAGCTTGTCCCTAGCGGACTCCTACGAGCAGTACTTC. Residues: CASSLSLADSYEQYF.

J is TRBJ1-1 and V is TRBV7-6, with D unresolved. Germline V CDR1 and CDR2: SGHVS, FNYEAQ. Trimming removed 5 bases from V and 3 bases from J, with 13 bases in between. The CDR3 runs to 14 residues. The CDR3 coding sequence is TGTGCCAGCAGCCTAACCGAGGCGGACACTGAAGCTTTCTTT. Encoded protein: CASSLTEADTEAFF. The full variable domain, its missing parts supplied by reference TRBV7-6 and TRBJ1-1, is GAGVSQSPRYKVTKRGQDVALRCDPISGHVSLYWYRQALGQGPEFLTYFNYEAQQDKSGLPNDRFSAERPEGSISTLTIQRTEQRDSAMYRCASSLTEADTEAFFGQGTRLTVV.

This sequence joins TRBV7-2 and TRBJ2-1; D not certain. Trimming took off 1 base at V and 6 bases at J, with 10 bases between the two ends. The CDR3 has 14 amino acids. The V gene's germline CDR1 is SGHTA and CDR2 FQGNSA. CDR3 sequence (DNA): TGTGCCAGCAGCTTAGGGTACCAAGCCAATGAGCAGTTCTTC. Protein: CASSLGYQANEQFF.

V gene TRBV7-2 combines with J gene TRBJ2-2, with unresolved D. The CDR3 extends over 16 amino acids. Germline V CDR1 and CDR2: SGHTA, FQGNSA. The germline V and J ends were trimmed by 5 bases and 2 bases, with 15 bases remaining between them. The CDR3 loop reads CASSPRTESNTGELFF. CDR3 DNA: TGTGCCAGCAGCCCTAGGACGGAATCCAACACCGGGGAGCTGTTTTTT.

V gene TRBV15 combines with J gene TRBJ1-1; D gene ambiguous. This CDR3 is 13 amino acids long. Germline V gene data show CDR1 as LNHNV and CDR2 as YYDKDF (reference sequence). V lost 6 bases to trimming and J lost 3 bases, with 11 bases between them. CDR3 sequence: CATRPRYDTEAFF. DNA for the CDR3: TGTGCCACCAGACCGCGGTATGACACTGAAGCTTTCTTT.